This T cell receptor (beta chain) was identified during a study of human T cells and chemical hapten exposure. The overall study: Sensitization used 2% DPC on roughly 2 cm by roughly 2 cm upper inner arm skin.

Specified time point: patch test 1, 2 weeks after DPC sensitization. Regarding treatment: therapeutic diphenylcyclopropenone sensitization with weekly scalp DPC. Blood draws came first, before each patch test. Remarks on this clonotype: Antigen unknown.

The library labeled individual cDNA molecules by adding unique molecular identifiers to them. MiXCR, applied by TCRdb to the RACE reads, yields one record per CDR3 protein. The table lists about 120,000 distinct CDR3 sequences, roughly an eighth of them singletons. Study observations and caveats: Having alopecia, the donors may differ immunologically from healthy people.

The clonotype was recovered from a man aged 18 to 30 with alopecia areata. Some clones in this sample may be carry-over from other donors' samples. The sample here was whole blood, taken in connection with sensitization to the hapten diphenylcyclopropenone (DPC).

The DNA for the CDR3 is TGTGCCAGCAGCTTAACAATCGCGTCAGAAGGTGAAGCTTTCTTT. This encodes CASSLTIASEGEAFF. The V and J genes are TRBV7-8 and TRBJ1-1, with no clear D. V gave up 2 bases and J gave up 7 bases, with 17 bases separating them. Germline V gene sequence: CDR1 SGHVS, CDR2 FQNEAQ. There are 15 residues in the CDR3. Supplemented by reference TRBV7-8 and TRBJ1-1, the full variable domain reads GAGVSQSPRYKVAKRGQDVALRCDPISGHVSLFWYQQALGQGPEFLTYFQNEAQLDKSGLPSDRFFAERPEGSVSTLKIQRTQQEDSAVYLCASSLTIASEGEAFFGQGTRLTVV.